This TCR beta chain was found in a study of cytomegalovirus exposure and HLA in healthy donors. TCRdb's table, derived via immunoSEQ multiplex PCR, lists solely in-frame clones and lacks some. The repertoire holds under 200,000 clones, with 89% as singletons. This CDR3 is 15 amino acids long. V lost 0 bases, J lost 11 bases, and 11 bases stayed unmatched. Germline V gene sequence: CDR1 SGDLS, CDR2 YYNGEE. On this clone itself: Its specificity is not known.

Findings and limits, study-wide: It was about 150 TCR beta chains that were listed as cytomegalovirus-associated.

What was sequenced was PBMCs. This sequence joins TRBV9 and TRBJ1-2; TRBD1 aligns across 9 bases. The TCR was taken from a man between 18 and 29 years old in good health and CMV-seropositive. The CDR3 DNA is TGTGCCAGCAGCGTAGGGGTACAGGGGGCAGAGGGTTACACCTTC. This encodes CASSVGVQGAEGYTF.